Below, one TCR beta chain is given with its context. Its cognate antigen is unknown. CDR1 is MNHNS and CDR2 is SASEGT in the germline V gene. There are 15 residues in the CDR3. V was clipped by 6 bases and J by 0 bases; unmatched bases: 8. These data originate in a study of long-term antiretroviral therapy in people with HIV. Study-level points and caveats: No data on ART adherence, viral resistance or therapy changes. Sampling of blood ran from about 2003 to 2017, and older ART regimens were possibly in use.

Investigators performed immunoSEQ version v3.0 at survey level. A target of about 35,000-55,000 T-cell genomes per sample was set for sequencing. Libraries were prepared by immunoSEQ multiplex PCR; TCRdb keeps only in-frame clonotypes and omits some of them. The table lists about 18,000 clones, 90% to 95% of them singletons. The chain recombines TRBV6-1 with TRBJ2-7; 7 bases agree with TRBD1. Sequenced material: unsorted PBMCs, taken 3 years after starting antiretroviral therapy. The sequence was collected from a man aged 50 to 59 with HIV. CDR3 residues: CASRTGTDGSYEQYF. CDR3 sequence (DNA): TGTGCCAGCAGAACCGGGACAGACGGCTCCTACGAGCAGTACTTC.